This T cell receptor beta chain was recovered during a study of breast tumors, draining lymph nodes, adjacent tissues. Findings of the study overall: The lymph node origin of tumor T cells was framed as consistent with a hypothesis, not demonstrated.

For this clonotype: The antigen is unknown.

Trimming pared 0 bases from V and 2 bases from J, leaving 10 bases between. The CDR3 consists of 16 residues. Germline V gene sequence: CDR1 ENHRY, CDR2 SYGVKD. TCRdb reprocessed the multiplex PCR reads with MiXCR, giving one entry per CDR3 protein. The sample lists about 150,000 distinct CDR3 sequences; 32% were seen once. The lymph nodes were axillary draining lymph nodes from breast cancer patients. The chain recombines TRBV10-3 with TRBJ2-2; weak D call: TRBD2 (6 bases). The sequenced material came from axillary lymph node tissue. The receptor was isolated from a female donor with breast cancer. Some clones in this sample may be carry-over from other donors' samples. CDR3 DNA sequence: TGTGCCATCAGTGAGTCCGCTAGCGTTAACACCGGGGAGCTGTTTTTT. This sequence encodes CAISESASVNTGELFF.